The 9 T cell receptor beta chains in this list originate from one sample, sequenced in a study of siplizumab effects on memory and regulatory T cells. Libraries were prepared by immunoSEQ multiplex PCR; TCRdb keeps only in-frame clonotypes and omits some of them. The sample carries around 97,000 clones, roughly 94% recorded once. The source material was non-Treg CD4+ T cells sorted from blood. Receptors were obtained from a human donor in good health.

The chain couples TRBV5-1 to TRBJ2-6; D is ambiguous. The CDR3 has 15 amino acids. Germline lookup yields CDR1 SGHRS and CDR2 YFSETQ. The V gene lost 6 bases and the J gene lost 1 base, with 11 bases spanning the gap. CDR3 in DNA: TGCGCCAGCACCTCCGCGCCTTCTGGGGCCAACGTCCTGACTTTC. Its translation: CASTSAPSGANVLTF.

CDR3 in DNA: TGTGCAAGCCTTACCCGGAGACTACCTATGAACACTGAAGCTTTCTTT. Its translation: CASLTRRLPMNTEAFF. The rearrangement links TRBV12-2 to TRBJ1-1. TRBV12-2 is a pseudogene. The CDR3 covers 16 residues.

This chain connects TRBV29-1 to TRBJ2-5; D is ambiguous. Looked up from germline, CDR1 is SQVTM and CDR2 is ANQGSEA. V was trimmed by 6 bases and J by 1 base, leaving 24 bases between them. CDR3 size: 17 residues. In nucleotides, the CDR3 is TGCAGCGTGGTGAGAGCCCTAGGTAGTCGTGGCCAAGAGACCCAGTACTTC. Translating gives CSVVRALGSRGQETQYF.

The chain recombines TRBV5-1 with TRBJ2-5; no reliable D call. Germline V gives CDR1 SGHRS, CDR2 YFSETQ. The CDR3 length is 13 residues. V lost 2 bases, J lost 1 base, and 6 bases lay in between. In DNA form, the CDR3 reads TGCGCCAGCAGCTTAAAACTCCAAGAGACCCAGTACTTC. As protein: CASSLKLQETQYF.

This rearrangement joins TRBV2 to TRBJ1-5, with D tentatively TRBD1 (6 bases). Trimming pared 3 bases from V and 1 base from J, leaving 10 bases between. The CDR3 extends over 15 amino acids. Per germline, CDR1 SNHLY and CDR2 FYNNEI. CDR3 DNA: TGTGCCAGCAGTGAGGACACAGGGAGCAATCAGCCCCAGCATTTT. This gives the protein CASSEDTGSNQPQHF.

The chain combines TRBV7-9 with TRBJ2-1; D remains unclear. CDR1 and CDR2 from the germline V gene are SEHNR and FQNEAQ (reference sequence). The CDR3 contains 12 residues. Trimming cost V 5 bases and J 8 bases, with 10 bases left between them. The CDR3 nucleotides read TGTGCCAGCAGCCCCAGATTCTATGAGCAGTTCTTC. This codes for CASSPRFYEQFF.

The chain links TRBV28 to TRBJ2-7; possible D gene TRBD1, 5 bases. V was pared by 5 bases and J by 13 bases, with 18 bases between. The CDR3 contains 12 residues. Germline CDR1 is MDHEN and CDR2 is SYDVKM. The CDR3 protein is CASSTGARTEYF. The CDR3 nucleotides are TGTGCCAGCAGTACAGGTGCCCGAACAGAATACTTC.

The chain is built from TRBV5-1 and TRBJ2-1; a possible D gene is TRBD2 (6 bases). The germline gives CDR1 SGHRS, CDR2 YFSETQ. The CDR3 is made up of 19 amino acids. The ends were cut back, 1 base at V and 0 bases at J, with 20 bases in the middle. CDR3 residues: CASSLTGPAAGLSYNEQFF. The CDR3 nucleotides read TGCGCCAGCAGCTTGACGGGGCCGGCAGCGGGCCTCTCCTACAATGAGCAGTTCTTC.

This chain joins TRBV19 and TRBJ1-1; perhaps TRBD1 as D (6 bases). This CDR3 is built from 16 residues. Germline values: CDR1 LNHDA, CDR2 SQIVND (reference sequence). The V end was cut by 7 bases, the J end by 11 bases, with 29 bases between. The CDR3 nucleotides are TGTGCCAGTACCTATGCGGCGGACACCCGTTCTGGGGGCGCTTTCTTT. It translates to CASTYAADTRSGGAFF.